This T cell receptor beta chain was captured in a study of T cells after yellow fever vaccination. About the research overall: Each low-cell-number fraction was prepared by means of SMART-Seq v4 Ultra Low Input. General study findings and limits: It was the secondary response that reached its peak faster, day 5 versus 15, but it was weaker. One caveat is that FACS-sorted repertoires could contain abundant clonotypes contaminating from the bulk population. Subsequent booster samples again held most clones from primary vaccination (less than 98% CD4, roughly 90% CD8).

MiXCR, run by TCRdb on the 5' RACE reads, gives a single entry per CDR3 protein. This sample yields hundreds of thousands of distinct CDR3 sequences, of which about 14% are seen a single time; 11% to 15% belongs to the top ten. In this sample, this clonotype turned up a few times. Its matching antigen is unknown. The V end lost 3 bases, the J end lost 2 bases, and 11 bases lay between the germline ends. Germline CDR1 LGHDT, CDR2 YNNKEL (reference sequence). The CDR3 contains 14 residues. The rearrangement links TRBV3-1 to TRBJ2-7; perhaps TRBD1 as D (5 bases). This TCR derives from a man aged 25-45 years who received the YFV17D yellow fever vaccine. The sample here was PBMCs, taken on the day of the yellow fever booster vaccination. In nucleotides, the CDR3 is TGTGCCAGCAGCCAGGGGCTAGGCCCCTACGAGCAGTACTTC. It translates to CASSQGLGPYEQYF.